One sample yielded the 26 T cell receptor beta chains listed below, sequenced in a study of blood T cells in healthy people across ages. Sample-barcoded 5' priming and a J-beta primer mix drove a second PCR of roughly 7 to 11 cycles. TCRdb independently ran MiXCR on the 5' RACE reads; one entry per CDR3 protein. Among about 1,400,000 distinct CDR3 sequences listed, approximately 38% were seen once. Sequenced input: blood. These TCRs come from a woman between 18 and 29 years old in good health.

In this sample, this clonotype turned up a few times. The V gene is TRBV12-3 or TRBV12-4, the J gene TRBJ2-4, with D possibly being TRBD1 (5 bases). V was cut by 6 bases and J by 2 bases, with 23 bases left in between. CDR3 length equals 18 residues. CDR3 DNA sequence: TGTGCCAGCAGCCCCGGCGGTTCGGGTAGGGGTACCAAAAACATTCAGTACTTC. This translates into CASSPGGSGRGTKNIQYF.

CDR3 nucleotide sequence: TGTGCCAGCAGCTTAGAGGCTAGTCCCCCGCCCCAGTACTTC. Translation: CASSLEASPPPQYF. The chain has TRBV7-2 and TRBJ2-5; D unclear. Trimming left V 1 base short and J 9 bases short, with 15 bases between. The CDR3 runs 14 residues. In germline, CDR1 is SGHTA, CDR2 FQGNSA.

This chain uses TRBV20-1 with TRBJ1-6, with D tentatively TRBD1 (5 bases). In germline, CDR1 is DFQATT, CDR2 SNEGSKA (reference sequence). The ends were cut back, 5 bases at V and 6 bases at J, with 17 bases in the middle. The CDR3 length is 15 residues. CDR3 coding DNA: TGCAGTGCTCCAGGGAGGCCAGCCCCTAATTCACCCCTCCACTTT. It encodes CSAPGRPAPNSPLHF.

This clonotype was detected a few times. V and J are TRBV4-1 and TRBJ2-6, with 8 bases aligning to TRBD1. V trimming: 3 bases; J trimming: 0 bases; junction bases outside the gene matches: 4. Germline assignment: CDR1 MGHRA and CDR2 YSYEKL. CDR3 size: 17 residues. The CDR3 loop is CASSHGQGLSGANVLTF. The CDR3 region has the DNA TGCGCCAGCAGCCACGGACAGGGCCTCTCTGGGGCCAACGTCCTGACTTTC.

The V gene is TRBV4-1, the J gene TRBJ2-3; perhaps TRBD2 as D (5 bases). In germline, CDR1 is MGHRA, CDR2 YSYEKL. The CDR3 runs to 15 residues. The V gene lost 3 bases and the J gene lost 2 bases, with 12 bases spanning the gap. The CDR3 DNA reads TGCGCCAGCAGCCATCGACTACAGTCCACAGATACGCAGTATTTT. This encodes CASSHRLQSTDTQYF.

The rearrangement links TRBV29-1 to TRBJ2-7, with D unclear. CDR3 length: 12 amino acids. V was clipped by 3 bases and J by 7 bases, with 13 bases between them. The germline gives CDR1 SQVTM, CDR2 ANQGSEA. CDR3 in DNA: TGCAGCGTTGAGCTGGGATACAATGAGCAGTACTTC. This codes for CSVELGYNEQYF.

The chain has TRBV10-1 and TRBJ2-3; D not certain. With 0 bases removed from V and 2 bases from J, the gap between germline ends came to 9 bases. Looked up from germline, CDR1 is WNHNN and CDR2 is SYGVQD (reference sequence). CDR3 size: 15 residues. The CDR3 region has the DNA TGCGCCAGCAGTGAGTCTTGGGGTCCCACAGATACGCAGTATTTT. Residues: CASSESWGPTDTQYF.

There are many counts of this clonotype. The chain links TRBV7-9 to TRBJ1-5; 7 nucleotides agree with TRBD1. The CDR3 is made up of 16 amino acids. Germline V gene lookup returns CDR1 SEHNR and CDR2 FQNEAQ (reference sequence). The junction had 8 bases not matched to a gene; V was cut back by 5 bases and J by 1 base. For the CDR3, the DNA is TGTGCCAGCAGCCCCGCGGGACAGCTCAGCAATCAGCCCCAGCATTTT. Translated, it gives CASSPAGQLSNQPQHF.

The chain combines TRBV7-2 with TRBJ1-5; D is possibly TRBD1 (5 bases). CDR3 length: 15 residues. V was pared by 3 bases and J by 1 base, with 10 bases between. CDR1 and CDR2 from the germline V gene are SGHTA and FQGNSA. The CDR3 nucleotides are TGTGCCAGCAGCTTGCAGGGTATCAGCAATCAGCCCCAGCATTTT. Translation: CASSLQGISNQPQHF.

The chain is built from TRBV6-2 or TRBV6-3 and TRBJ1-1; weak D call: TRBD1 (6 bases). The length of the CDR3 is 15 residues. V dropped 6 bases and J dropped 4 bases, with 18 bases sitting between them. Germline assignment: CDR1 MNHEY and CDR2 SVGEGT. CDR3 DNA: TGTGCCAGCAGGGCCCGGGCGTCGGGGGCCACTGAAGCTTTCTTT. Residues: CASRARASGATEAFF.

The chain uses TRBV5-1 and TRBJ2-3; either TRBD1 or TRBD2 may fit D (5 bases each). Trimming cost V 3 bases and J 2 bases, with 7 bases left between them. The V gene's germline CDR1 is SGHRS and CDR2 YFSETQ. The CDR3 consists of 13 residues. The CDR3 protein is CASSWDLTDTQYF. CDR3 in DNA: TGCGCCAGCAGCTGGGACCTCACAGATACGCAGTATTTT.

The gene calls are TRBV3-1 and TRBJ2-5; 8 bases fit TRBD2. The length of the CDR3 is 16 residues. Germline V gene lookup returns CDR1 LGHDT and CDR2 YNNKEL (reference sequence). V shed 0 bases, J shed 5 bases, and the junction held 8 bases outside the gene matches. The CDR3 region has the DNA TGTGCCAGCAGCCAAGACTTGAGCGGGAGTCGGGAGACCCAGTACTTC. Translated, it gives CASSQDLSGSRETQYF.

J is TRBJ1-1 and V is TRBV12-3 or TRBV12-4; 7 bases match TRBD1. The V gene end was trimmed by 7 bases and the J gene end by 12 bases; junction bases not matched to a gene: 11. The CDR3 loop spans 12 amino acids. The CDR3 nucleotides read TGTGCCAGCAACCAAGGGGGCAGGGGGACTTTCTTT. The encoded protein is CASNQGGRGTFF.

The V and J genes are TRBV4-2 and TRBJ2-1; D remains ambiguous. V dropped 1 base and J dropped 9 bases, with 7 bases sitting between them. Germline V gene lookup returns CDR1 LGHNA and CDR2 YNFKEQ. The CDR3 length is 12 residues. CDR3 region: CASSQAAGEQFF. The CDR3 DNA reads as TGTGCCAGCAGCCAAGCAGCCGGTGAGCAGTTCTTC.

The V gene is TRBV20-1, the J gene TRBJ2-1; 10 bases fit TRBD1. The CDR3 is made up of 14 amino acids. The V and J ends lost 7 bases and 8 bases, in that order; junction bases with no gene match: 11. Germline-derived CDR1 and CDR2 are DFQATT and SNEGSKA (reference sequence). DNA of the CDR3: TGCAGTGTTCAACTGGGACAGGGGTTTCATGAGCAGTTCTTC. The encoded protein is CSVQLGQGFHEQFF.

The rearrangement links TRBV20-1 to TRBJ1-1, with D perhaps matching TRBD1 (5 bases). There are 14 residues in the CDR3. With 0 bases removed from V and 5 bases from J, the gap between germline ends came to 13 bases. Per the germline V gene, CDR1 is DFQATT and CDR2 is SNEGSKA (reference sequence). The CDR3 spells CSAREGGGVTEAFF. CDR3 nucleotides: TGCAGTGCTAGAGAGGGTGGAGGGGTGACTGAAGCTTTCTTT.

The chain combines TRBV7-6 with TRBJ2-5, with D unclear. The CDR3 runs to 15 residues. Trimming left V 0 bases short and J 11 bases short, with 19 bases between. Germline CDR1 reads SGHVS; CDR2 reads FNYEAQ. DNA for the CDR3: TGTGCCAGCAGCTTAGCGCAAGGTTACTCCAATGAGCAGTACTTC. It specifies CASSLAQGYSNEQYF. Full variable domain (rest looked up from reference TRBV7-6 and TRBJ2-5): GAGVSQSPRYKVTKRGQDVALRCDPISGHVSLYWYRQALGQGPEFLTYFNYEAQQDKSGLPNDRFSAERPEGSISTLTIQRTEQRDSAMYRCASSLAQGYSNEQYFGPGTRLLVL.

The rearrangement joins TRBV30 to TRBJ2-7; no reliable D call. The germline CDR1 and CDR2 sequences are GTSNPN and SVGIG (reference sequence). The CDR3 contains 14 residues. Trimming removed 4 bases at V and 0 bases at J, with 13 bases between. DNA for the CDR3: TGTGCCTGGAACAAAGGGCAGCTCTCCTACGAGCAGTACTTC. Protein product: CAWNKGQLSYEQYF.

This clonotype has a count of ten or more. This chain joins TRBV20-1 and TRBJ2-7, with 8 bases fitting TRBD2. Germline V gene lookup returns CDR1 DFQATT and CDR2 SNEGSKA (reference sequence). V lost 4 bases to trimming and J lost 5 bases; unmatched junction nucleotides: 10. The CDR3 contains 14 residues. The chain's CDR3 is CSATLGTSNNEQYF. CDR3 DNA sequence: TGCAGTGCTACCCTGGGGACTAGTAATAACGAGCAGTACTTC.

The CDR3 here is CASSPLGPGELAANTGELFF. The DNA for the CDR3 is TGTGCCAGCAGCCCTTTGGGCCCCGGGGAACTAGCGGCGAACACCGGGGAGCTGTTTTTT. The chain has TRBV5-5 and TRBJ2-2, with TRBD2 matching 8 bases. V lost 4 bases and J lost 0; bases outside the gene matches: 17. The CDR3 length is 20 residues. Germline CDR1 SGHKS, CDR2 YYEKEE (reference sequence).

This clonotype has ten or more counts. V and J are TRBV10-3 and TRBJ2-3, with TRBD1 identical over 8 bases. V shed 7 bases and J 5 bases; nucleotides not matched to a gene: 8. Germline V gene lookup returns CDR1 ENHRY and CDR2 SYGVKD. This CDR3 region has 14 residues. The CDR3 here is CAIKSTGAVDTQYF. The DNA for the CDR3 is TGTGCCATCAAATCGACAGGGGCTGTAGATACGCAGTATTTT.

There are a few counts of this clonotype. V is TRBV29-1 and J is TRBJ2-7; TRBD2 agrees at 10 bases. The CDR3 sequence is 15 residues long. V lost 4 bases and J lost 2; bases outside the gene matches: 8. Germline V CDR1 and CDR2: SQVTM, ANQGSEA. The CDR3 spells CSVGAAGGPTYEQYF. The CDR3 DNA sequence: TGCAGCGTTGGGGCAGCGGGAGGGCCTACCTACGAGCAGTACTTC.

This clonotype was seen repeatedly, ten times or more. The J gene is TRBJ2-7, the V gene TRBV29-1; 7 bases align to TRBD2. The CDR3 is 13 residues long. The trim removed 5 bases at V and 1 base at J, leaving 5 bases unmatched. The germline gives CDR1 SQVTM, CDR2 ANQGSEA. CDR3 DNA: TGCAGCGTTCGGCTAGCGGTTTCCTACGAGCAGTACTTC. Its protein is CSVRLAVSYEQYF.

The chain recombines TRBV19 with TRBJ1-5; D is undetermined. Germline V gene data show CDR1 as LNHDA and CDR2 as SQIVND (reference sequence). V shed 5 bases and J shed 4 bases, with 12 bases lying between them. This CDR3 is built from 14 residues. In nucleotides, the CDR3 is TGTGCCAGTAGTTTAACAAACCAAAATCAGCCCCAGCATTTT. Translation: CASSLTNQNQPQHF.

This rearrangement joins TRBV7-2 to TRBJ2-5; TRBD1 matches 10 bases. J gave up 5 bases and V 3 bases, and 3 bases lay outside the gene matches. CDR3 size: 14 residues. Germline CDR1 is SGHTA and CDR2 is FQGNSA. In DNA form, the CDR3 reads TGTGCCAGCAGCTTGGACAGGGGGTGGGAGACCCAGTACTTC. Protein product: CASSLDRGWETQYF.

The rearrangement uses TRBV11-2 and TRBJ2-3; D unresolved. The CDR3 sequence is 14 residues long. The V gene lost 6 bases and the J gene lost 4 bases, with 14 bases spanning the gap. Germline assignment: CDR1 SGHAT and CDR2 FQNNGV. DNA for the CDR3: TGTGCCAGCAGGGCCCTTTCAAGGCCAGATACGCAGTATTTT. This encodes CASRALSRPDTQYF.